This T cell receptor beta chain was documented in a study of blood T cell repertoires in COVID-19. Study information: Whether acute or convalescent, the COVID-19 samples came from the United States, Italy and Spain. PBMCs, B-cell-depleted T cells, or T cells provided the cDNA or gDNA that made up the material.

This CDR3 has 14 residues. Trimming took 5 bases from V and 2 from J, leaving 13 bases between them. The germline V gene encodes CDR1 LNHDA and CDR2 SQIVND (reference sequence). In the authors' workflow: Scientists estimated how many nucleated cells there were by amplifying reference gene primers. The table came from immunoSEQ multiplex PCR; TCRdb's copy has only in-frame clones and leaves some out. That table gives V, J and clone size, and the DNA gave D and trimming. The sample contains about 220,000 clones, more than 75% of which appear only once. The V and J genes are TRBV19 and TRBJ2-7; D is perhaps TRBD2 (5 bases). The sequence came from a human donor in a cohort sampled during active COVID-19. Material: peripheral blood. The CDR3 reads CASSADWNTYEQYF. The CDR3 DNA follows: TGTGCCAGTAGTGCGGACTGGAACACCTACGAGCAGTACTTC.